These 8 T cell receptor beta chains came from one sample sequenced in a study of T cell repertoires in cytomegalovirus infection. TCRdb passed the reads through MiXCR, listing each CDR3 protein once. The table has roughly 720,000 distinct CDR3 sequences, approximately 40% seen once. The sample consisted of PBMCs. These receptors were taken from a human donor in good health (CMV status not recorded). Some clones in this sample may be carry-over from other donors' samples.

This clonotype was observed a handful of times. This chain links TRBV7-3 with TRBJ2-1; 8 bases match TRBD2. Trimming at V came to 4 bases and at J to 5 bases, leaving 7 bases not matched to a gene. The germline V gene encodes CDR1 SGHTA and CDR2 FQGTGA. The CDR3 extends over 15 amino acids. CDR3 bases: TGTGCCAGCAGCTCAACCGGGACTAGGGACAATGAGCAGTTCTTC. It encodes CASSSTGTRDNEQFF.

The V call is TRBV10-3, the J call TRBJ2-7; D unresolved. The germline V gene has CDR1 ENHRY and CDR2 SYGVKD. Trimming took 6 bases from V and 2 from J, leaving 14 bases between them. This CDR3 has 14 amino acids. The CDR3 protein is CAIRSDAPTYEQYF. In nucleotides, the CDR3 is TGTGCCATCAGGTCGGACGCACCAACCTACGAGCAGTACTTC.

This chain links TRBV18 with TRBJ2-3, with D maybe TRBD1 (5 bases). Trimming stripped 6 bases from V and 4 bases from J, with 14 bases between. Germline V CDR1 and CDR2: KGHSH, LQKENI. The CDR3 totals 14 residues. This CDR3 reads CASSTQGGADTQYF. CDR3 bases: TGTGCCAGCTCTACTCAGGGTGGTGCAGATACGCAGTATTTT.

This clonotype was counted between two and nine times. The chain recombines TRBV6-5 with TRBJ1-2; possible D gene TRBD1, 5 bases. V lost 2 bases and J 3 bases, leaving 13 bases between the germline ends. The CDR3 has 15 amino acids. Germline loops: CDR1 MNHEY, CDR2 SVGAGI. The CDR3 coding sequence is TGTGCCAGCAGTTACGGGCAGGGTGGGTACTATGGCTACACCTTC. It encodes CASSYGQGGYYGYTF.

The gene calls are TRBV5-8 and TRBJ1-4; 8 bases are shared with TRBD1. This CDR3 spans 14 amino acids. V shed 4 bases and J 6 bases; nucleotides not matched to a gene: 5. CDR1 SGHTS and CDR2 YDEGEE come from the germline V gene. The chain's CDR3 is CASSPQGAHEKLFF. CDR3 sequence (DNA): TGTGCCAGCAGCCCTCAGGGGGCCCATGAAAAACTGTTTTTT.

This chain joins TRBV10-3 and TRBJ2-1; TRBD2 agrees at 16 bases. CDR1 ENHRY and CDR2 SYGVKD come from the germline V gene. CDR3 size: 17 residues. J gave up 4 bases and V 10 bases, and 10 bases lay outside the gene matches. CDR3 protein: CASTGTSGRAGYNEQFF. CDR3 nucleotides: TGTGCCAGCACCGGGACTAGCGGGAGGGCCGGATACAATGAGCAGTTCTTC.

This clonotype was seen repeatedly, ten times or more. This rearrangement joins TRBV7-6 to TRBJ2-1; 7 bases agree with TRBD1. The germline V gene has CDR1 SGHVS and CDR2 FNYEAQ. The CDR3 has 12 residues. The V and J ends lost 6 bases and 6 bases, in that order; junction bases with no gene match: 2. The CDR3 DNA follows: TGTGCCAGCAGGGACAGGCGCAATGAGCAGTTCTTC. Amino acid sequence: CASRDRRNEQFF. The full variable domain, its missing parts supplied by reference TRBV7-6 and TRBJ2-1, is GAGVSQSPRYKVTKRGQDVALRCDPISGHVSLYWYRQALGQGPEFLTYFNYEAQQDKSGLPNDRFSAERPEGSISTLTIQRTEQRDSAMYRCASRDRRNEQFFGPGTRLTVL.

This clonotype was observed a single time. A much more abundant neighbour one base away suggests this may be a read error. This rearrangement joins TRBV7-2 to TRBJ1-5, with a possible D match to TRBD1 (6 bases). The V gene's germline CDR1 is SGHTA and CDR2 FQGNSA. The CDR3 contains 14 residues. The V and J ends lost 5 bases and 4 bases respectively, with 12 bases between them. This CDR3 reads CASSHGTPNQPQHF. As DNA, the CDR3 is TGTGCCAGCAGCCACGGGACACCTAATCAGCCCCAGCATTTT.